Listed here are 24 T cell receptor beta chains from one sample, sequenced in a study of blood T cell repertoires in COVID-19. Sequenced by immunoSEQ multiplex PCR; TCRdb stores in-frame clones only, minus some. There are 95,000 to 150,000 clones in the sample; 75% to 90% occur only once, and roughly 4.7% lies in the top ten. Material: peripheral blood. The receptor source for this set is a man aged 35-49 years with acute or convalescent COVID-19.

The chain links TRBV7-3 to TRBJ1-1; tentative D call: TRBD1 (5 bases). CDR1 is SGHTA, CDR2 FQGTGA, per germline. The CDR3 runs 16 residues. The germline V and J ends were trimmed by 4 bases and 2 bases, with 17 bases remaining between them. CDR3 bases: TGTGCCAGCAGCTCCGAGGGGACTTTAAGTAACACTGAAGCTTTCTTT. Translating it yields CASSSEGTLSNTEAFF.

In its sample, this clone was seen a few times. V is TRBV29-1 and J is TRBJ2-1; no reliable D call. With 4 bases removed from V and 7 bases from J, the gap between germline ends came to 5 bases. The CDR3 length is 10 residues. Germline CDR1 is SQVTM and CDR2 is ANQGSEA. DNA for the CDR3: TGCAGCGTTGCTCGGAATGAGCAGTTCTTC. As protein: CSVARNEQFF.

DNA of the CDR3: TGTGCCAGCAGTTACTCGAGGACCGGGACAGGGTATGGCTACACCTTC. It codes for CASSYSRTGTGYGYTF. The chain carries TRBV6-5 and TRBJ1-2, with 9 nucleotides matching TRBD1. Germline V gives CDR1 MNHEY, CDR2 SVGAGI. The V and J ends lost 0 bases and 5 bases, in that order; junction bases with no gene match: 7. The CDR3 runs 16 residues.

As DNA, the CDR3 is TGTGCCAGCAGCCTATTCCGGGACAGGCGCTCTGGAAACACCATATATTTT. Translation gives CASSLFRDRRSGNTIYF. This chain joins TRBV3-1 (or the pseudogene TRBV3-2) and TRBJ1-3; 8 positions agree with TRBD1. The germline V gene has CDR1 LGHDT and CDR2 YNNKEL (reference sequence). V lost 4 bases and J lost 0; bases outside the gene matches: 8. CDR3 size: 17 residues.

This clone has only a few counts. The CDR3 spells CASSLVSGGRYEQYF. CDR3 bases: TGTGCCAGCAGCTTGGTATCGGGAGGTCGGTACGAGCAGTACTTC. The V call is TRBV5-5, the J call TRBJ2-7; TRBD2 matches 7 bases. Per the germline V gene, CDR1 is SGHKS and CDR2 is YYEKEE (reference sequence). J gave up 4 bases and V 0 bases, and 7 bases lay outside the gene matches. This CDR3 comprises 15 residues.

The J gene is TRBJ2-3, the V gene TRBV3-1 (or the pseudogene TRBV3-2); 14 bases match TRBD2. V shed 1 base, J shed 8 bases, and the junction held 8 bases outside the gene matches. Germline V lookup: CDR1 LGHDT, CDR2 YNNKEL (reference sequence). The CDR3 extends over 17 amino acids. The CDR3 nucleotides are TGTGCCAGCAGCCAAGCGAGTGGGACTAGCGGGAGTCCTACGCAGTATTTT. This translates into CASSQASGTSGSPTQYF.

This clone showed up just a few times. The chain's CDR3 is CASSPTGGGTDTQYF. The CDR3 DNA reads TGTGCCAGCAGCCCCACCGGCGGGGGGACAGATACGCAGTATTTT. V gene TRBV4-2 combines with J gene TRBJ2-3; 8 bases map to TRBD2. The V and J ends lost 4 bases and 3 bases, in that order; junction bases with no gene match: 6. Germline loops: CDR1 LGHNA, CDR2 YNFKEQ. There are 15 residues in the CDR3.

The chain uses TRBV19 and TRBJ2-3; 13 nucleotides match TRBD2. The CDR3 is 17 residues long. The V segment lost 5 bases and the J segment 0 bases; nucleotides outside the gene matches: 5. The V gene's germline CDR1 is LNHDA and CDR2 SQIVND (reference sequence). This chain's CDR3 is CASSLLAGGGSTDTQYF. In DNA form, the CDR3 reads TGTGCCAGTAGTCTACTAGCGGGAGGGGGAAGCACAGATACGCAGTATTTT.

This clone has more than one count but fewer than ten. The rearrangement uses TRBV27 and TRBJ1-5, with D perhaps matching TRBD1 (6 bases). This CDR3 spans 17 amino acids. In germline, CDR1 is MNHEY, CDR2 SMNVEV (reference sequence). V was trimmed by 0 bases and J by 2 bases, leaving 14 bases between them. The DNA for the CDR3 is TGTGCCAGCAGTTTATCGGGGGGGCCAGGTGGCAATCAGCCCCAGCATTTT. Its protein product is CASSLSGGPGGNQPQHF.

On this clone: Additional DNA sequences in this sample encode the identical CDR3. The chain has TRBV6-5 and TRBJ1-4; 8 bases fit TRBD1. The V segment lost 0 bases and the J segment 8 bases; nucleotides outside the gene matches: 2. CDR3 length: 14 residues. Looked up from germline, CDR1 is MNHEY and CDR2 is SVGAGI. The CDR3 spells CASSYSSGGEKLFF. CDR3 nucleotides: TGTGCCAGCAGTTACTCATCAGGGGGCGAAAAACTGTTTTTT.

The genes are TRBV6-5 and TRBJ1-2, with D possibly matching TRBD1 (5 bases). V lost 5 bases and J lost 1, with 8 bases in between. This CDR3 has 13 residues. Germline values: CDR1 MNHEY, CDR2 SVGAGI. DNA for the CDR3: TGTGCCAGCAGTCCAGACAGTAACTATGGCTACACCTTC. This sequence encodes CASSPDSNYGYTF.

The V gene is TRBV4-1, the J gene TRBJ2-1, with TRBD2 matching 8 bases. V dropped 1 base and J dropped 9; count of bases not matched to a gene: 8. The CDR3 sequence is 15 residues long. From germline, CDR1 is MGHRA and CDR2 YSYEKL. The chain's CDR3 is CASSQVSGLAGEQFF. The CDR3, as DNA: TGCGCCAGCAGCCAAGTCTCCGGACTAGCCGGTGAGCAGTTCTTC.

This chain connects TRBV19 to TRBJ1-2; 9 nucleotides line up with TRBD1. The CDR3 contains 14 residues. The germline CDR1 and CDR2 sequences are LNHDA and SQIVND (reference sequence). V trimming: 3 bases; J trimming: 8 bases; junction bases outside the gene matches: 7. CDR3 sequence (DNA): TGTGCCAGTAGTATGGACAGGGGCCGAAGGGGCTACACCTTC. Translation gives CASSMDRGRRGYTF.

The chain joins TRBV7-8 to TRBJ1-5; tentatively, D is TRBD1 (5 bases). V lost 5 bases and J 4 bases, leaving 12 bases between the germline ends. The CDR3 is 14 amino acids. Germline CDR1 and CDR2: SGHVS and FQNEAQ. Here the CDR3 reads CASSRGEANQPQHF. The CDR3 nucleotides read TGTGCCAGCAGCAGGGGTGAGGCAAATCAGCCCCAGCATTTT.

The chain is built from TRBV4-3 and TRBJ1-2; 7 nucleotides agree with TRBD1. V lost 4 bases to trimming and J lost 4 bases; unmatched junction nucleotides: 9. The CDR3 extends over 15 amino acids. From germline, CDR1 is LGHNA and CDR2 YSLEER. The CDR3 nucleotides read TGCGCCAGCAGCCGACATAGGACAGGACCCTATGGCTACACCTTC. Translated, it gives CASSRHRTGPYGYTF.

This clone was seen only a few times. The genes are TRBV5-4 and TRBJ2-7; 9 bases map to TRBD1. The V segment lost 4 bases and the J segment 2 bases; nucleotides outside the gene matches: 7. The CDR3 contains 15 residues. Germline V lookup: CDR1 SGHNT, CDR2 YYREEE (reference sequence). As DNA, the CDR3 is TGTGCCAGCAGCATCGGGACAGGGAAAACCTACGAGCAGTACTTC. This sequence encodes CASSIGTGKTYEQYF.

This clone occurred once. The V gene is TRBV19, the J gene TRBJ1-1; 8 bases match TRBD1. CDR3 length: 14 residues. Trimming at V came to 6 bases and at J to 4 bases, leaving 7 bases not matched to a gene. Germline CDR1 reads LNHDA; CDR2 reads SQIVND (reference sequence). CDR3 DNA: TGTGCCAGTAGCCCAGGGGGCGGAAGCACTGAAGCTTTCTTT. Translating gives CASSPGGGSTEAFF.

The V call is TRBV18, the J call TRBJ2-1; possible D gene TRBD1, 6 bases. This CDR3 has 14 residues. CDR1 is KGHSH, CDR2 LQKENI, per germline. Between the trimmed V and J ends, which lost 6 bases and 5 bases, there was a span of 14 bases. DNA for the CDR3: TGTGCCAGCTCCCGGGACACCTCACACAATGAGCAGTTCTTC. Protein sequence: CASSRDTSHNEQFF.

This chain uses TRBV7-9 with TRBJ2-4, with unresolved D. The germline gives CDR1 SEHNR, CDR2 FQNEAQ (reference sequence). V was trimmed by 5 bases and J by 5 bases, leaving 13 bases between them. The CDR3 is 14 residues long. DNA for the CDR3: TGTGCCAGCAGCCCGGGTTTGCCTCAAAACATTCAGTACTTC. It translates to CASSPGLPQNIQYF. The variable domain in full, with the rest retrieved from reference TRBV7-9 and TRBJ2-4, is DTGVSQNPRHKITKRGQNVTFRCDPISEHNRLYWYRQTLGQGPEFLTYFQNEAQLEKSRLLSDRFSAERPKGSFSTLEIQRTEQGDSAMYLCASSPGLPQNIQYFGAGTRLSVL.

V is TRBV3-1 (or the pseudogene TRBV3-2) and J is TRBJ2-3; 9 nucleotides match TRBD2. Germline trimming cut 3 bases from V and 4 bases from J; bases unmatched to any gene: 20. CDR3 size: 20 residues. CDR1 is LGHDT, CDR2 YNNKEL, per germline (reference sequence). The CDR3 nucleotides read TGTGCCAGCAGCCATCCCGCGTGGGCGGGAGGGGGGATTAACGCAGATACGCAGTATTTT. Translated: CASSHPAWAGGGINADTQYF.

The rearrangement links TRBV6-5 to TRBJ1-2, with a tentative D call TRBD1 (5 bases). Trimming shortened V by 4 bases and J by 2 bases, and 14 bases separated the two germline ends. Germline V CDR1 and CDR2: MNHEY, SVGAGI. This CDR3 is 15 amino acids long. CDR3: CASSLSRGTNYGYTF. The CDR3 DNA reads as TGTGCCAGCAGTTTAAGTAGGGGAACGAACTATGGCTACACCTTC.

The chain links TRBV6-1 to TRBJ1-4, with 10 positions matching TRBD1. The trim removed 4 bases at V and 5 bases at J, leaving 4 bases unmatched. The CDR3 is made up of 15 amino acids. CDR1 and CDR2 from the germline V gene are MNHNS and SASEGT. The CDR3 spells CASSVPGQGNEKLFF. CDR3 coding DNA: TGTGCCAGCAGTGTACCGGGACAGGGGAATGAAAAACTGTTTTTT.

The CDR3 sequence: CASSMTELTNEKLFF. The CDR3 nucleotides read TGTGCCAGCAGCATGACAGAGCTTACTAATGAAAAACTGTTTTTT. The rearrangement links TRBV7-9 to TRBJ1-4; D possibly corresponds to TRBD1 (5 bases). Germline values: CDR1 SEHNR, CDR2 FQNEAQ (reference sequence). Trimming removed 5 bases at V and 2 bases at J, with 12 bases between. The CDR3 contains 15 residues.

V and J are TRBV10-3 and TRBJ1-4, with 10 bases that match TRBD1. The CDR3 is made up of 13 amino acids. After removal of 6 bases from V and 6 bases from J, the junction contained 1 base not matched to a gene. The germline CDR1 and CDR2 sequences are ENHRY and SYGVKD. CDR3: CAISGQGDEKLFF. The CDR3 DNA is TGTGCCATCAGCGGACAGGGGGATGAAAAACTGTTTTTT.